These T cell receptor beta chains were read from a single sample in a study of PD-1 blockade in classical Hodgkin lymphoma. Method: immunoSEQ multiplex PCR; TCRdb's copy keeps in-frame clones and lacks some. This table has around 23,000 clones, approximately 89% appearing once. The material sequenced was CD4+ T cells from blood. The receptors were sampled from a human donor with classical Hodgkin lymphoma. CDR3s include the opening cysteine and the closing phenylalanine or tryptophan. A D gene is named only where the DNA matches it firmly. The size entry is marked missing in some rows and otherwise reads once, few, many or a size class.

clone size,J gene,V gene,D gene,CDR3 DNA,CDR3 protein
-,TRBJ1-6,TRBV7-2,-,TGTGCCAGCAGTCCGACCAGGAGCCATAATTCACCCCTCCACTTT,CASSPTRSHNSPLHF
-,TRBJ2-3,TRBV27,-,TGTGCCAGCAGTTTATCGTCTAGCGCCCTCGGGGATACGCAGTATTTT,CASSLSSSALGDTQYF
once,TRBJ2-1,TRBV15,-,TGTGCCACCAGCAGAGATCTTGGGAGCGAGCAGTTCTTC,CATSRDLGSEQFF
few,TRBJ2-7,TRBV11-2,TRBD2,TGTGCCAGCAGCGATCTTGCGGGGGGTTTCGCGCAGTACTTC,CASSDLAGGFAQYF
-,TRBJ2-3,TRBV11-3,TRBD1,TGTGCCAGCAGCTCAGGACAGGGGGCATCAGATACGCAGTATTTT,CASSSGQGASDTQYF
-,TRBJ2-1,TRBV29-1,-,TGCAGCGTTATATCGGGGAGCTCCTACAATGAGCAGTTCTTC,CSVISGSSYNEQFF
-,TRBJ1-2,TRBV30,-,TGTGCCTGGAGCAGCGGTGGCTACACCTTC,CAWSSGGYTF
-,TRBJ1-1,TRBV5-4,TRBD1,TGTGCCGGAGAAGGGGGCGTGACGAACACTGAAGCTTTCTTT,CAGEGGVTNTEAFF
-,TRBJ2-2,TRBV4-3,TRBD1,TGCGCCAGCAGCCAAGAAACAGGGGTCTGGGCCGGGGAGCTGTTTTTT,CASSQETGVWAGELFF
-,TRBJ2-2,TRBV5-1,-,TGCGCCAGCAAAGAGAACACCGGGGAGCTGTTTTTT,CASKENTGELFF
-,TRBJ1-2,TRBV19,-,TGTGCCAGTAGTCTTGTCCCGGGGGCTCCCAACTATGGCTACACCTTC,CASSLVPGAPNYGYTF
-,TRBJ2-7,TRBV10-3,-,TGTGCCATCAGTGAGCAGGGCGGGGAGCAGTACTTC,CAISEQGGEQYF
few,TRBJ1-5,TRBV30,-,TGTGCCTGGAGTCCCGGGAACAATCAGCCCCAGCATTTT,CAWSPGNNQPQHF
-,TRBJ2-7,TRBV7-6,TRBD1,TGTGCCAGCAGTCGGATCGGTCCGGGACAGGGGGCCTACGAGCAGTACTTC,CASSRIGPGQGAYEQYF
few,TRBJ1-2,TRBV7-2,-,TGTGCCAGCAGCACCCCGGTGGGCTCCTATGGCTACACCTTC,CASSTPVGSYGYTF
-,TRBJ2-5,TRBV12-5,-,TGTGCTAGTGGTTTGGTACATTGGGAGACCCAGTACTTC,CASGLVHWETQYF
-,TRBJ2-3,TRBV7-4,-,TGTGCCAGCAGCTTGAAGACCCCTGTCATAAAGTATTTT,CASSLKTPVIKYF
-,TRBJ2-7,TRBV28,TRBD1,TGTGCCAGCAGTTTCCCAACAGGGGGTCTCCCCTACGAGCAGTACTTC,CASSFPTGGLPYEQYF
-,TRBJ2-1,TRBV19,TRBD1,TGTGCCAGTAGAAGGGGGCGCTCCTACAATGAGCAGTTCTTC,CASRRGRSYNEQFF
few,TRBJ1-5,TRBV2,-,TGTGCCAGCAGTGAAGGGATGATGGGCAATCAGCCCCAGCATTTT,CASSEGMMGNQPQHF
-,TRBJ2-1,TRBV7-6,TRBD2,TGTGCCAGCAGCCCCTTAGCGGGAGTCGCCAGCGGGAGAAATGAGCAGTTCTTC,CASSPLAGVASGRNEQFF
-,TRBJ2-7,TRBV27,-,TGTGCCAGCAGTTTATACCCAGGGCGCACCTACGAGCAGTACTTC,CASSLYPGRTYEQYF
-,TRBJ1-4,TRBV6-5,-,TGTGCCAGCAGTTATAGAGGGGCTAATGAAAAACTGTTTTTT,CASSYRGANEKLFF
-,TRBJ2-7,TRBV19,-,TGTGCCAGTAGTATGTTGGGGACGGCGTTCGGCGAGCAGTACTTC,CASSMLGTAFGEQYF
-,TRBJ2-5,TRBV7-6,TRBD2,TGTGCCAGCAGCCCCCCCGGGGGGGCGGGGCAAGAGACCCAGTACTTC,CASSPPGGAGQETQYF
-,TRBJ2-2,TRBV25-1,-,TGTGCCAGCAGATCACGGGGAAACACCGGGGAGCTGTTTTTT,CASRSRGNTGELFF
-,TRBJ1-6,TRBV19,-,TGTGCCAGTAGTATCCGGGGCTTAAATTCACCCCTCCACTTT,CASSIRGLNSPLHF
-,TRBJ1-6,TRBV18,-,TGTGCCAGCTCAATTGGGACCGTGTATAATTCACCCCTCCACTTT,CASSIGTVYNSPLHF
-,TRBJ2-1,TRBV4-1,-,TGCGCCAGCAGCCAAGATCCCTCCTACAATGAGCAGTTCTTC,CASSQDPSYNEQFF
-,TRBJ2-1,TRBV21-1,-,TGTGCCAGCAGCAAAGGGACGATGGATGAGCAGTTCTTC,CASSKGTMDEQFF
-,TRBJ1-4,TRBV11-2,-,TGTGCCAGCAGCTTGCGGACAACGGACAAGGTGTTTTTT,CASSLRTTDKVFF
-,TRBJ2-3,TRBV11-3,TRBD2,TGTGCCAGCAGCTTAGAAGCGGGGGGGCTCGAGCAGTATTTT,CASSLEAGGLEQYF
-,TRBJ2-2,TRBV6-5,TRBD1,TGTGCCAGCAGTGGGGACAGGGTAGCCGGGGAGCTGTTTTTT,CASSGDRVAGELFF
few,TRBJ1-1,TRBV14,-,TGTGCCAGCAGCCGACCTGCGAGTGGGACTGAAGCTTTCTTT,CASSRPASGTEAFF
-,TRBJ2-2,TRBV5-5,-,TGTGCCAGCAGCCCCGTTGTTGCCGGGGAGCTGTTTTTT,CASSPVVAGELFF
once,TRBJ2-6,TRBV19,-,TGTGCCAGTAGTATTGTGGGGAACGGGGCCAACGTCCTGACTTTC,CASSIVGNGANVLTF
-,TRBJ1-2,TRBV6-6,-,TGTGCCAGCAGGAGGGAAGAGGGCTATGGCTACACCTTC,CASRREEGYGYTF
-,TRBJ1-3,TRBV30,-,TGTGCCTGGAGTCTCGGGGGCTCTGGAAACACCATATATTTT,CAWSLGGSGNTIYF
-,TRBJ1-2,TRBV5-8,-,TGTGCCAGCACCCGGGGCAGGGGTGCATCTAACTATGGCTACACCTTC,CASTRGRGASNYGYTF
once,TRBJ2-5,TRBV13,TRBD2,TGTGCCAGCAGCTTAAGCGGGGCCCCACAAGAGACCCAGTACTTC,CASSLSGAPQETQYF
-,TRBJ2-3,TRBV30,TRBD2,TGTGCCTGGAGCATACTAGCGGGGGGCACAGATACGCAGTATTTT,CAWSILAGGTDTQYF
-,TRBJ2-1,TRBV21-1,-,TGTGCCAGCAGCAAACCTATTCGAACGGGGCGGGTATGTTTCCTTTCCTACAATGAGCAGTTCTTC,CASSKPIRTGRVCFLSYNEQFF
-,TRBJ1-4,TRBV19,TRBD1,TGTGCCAGTAGTATACGACAGGGAAGAGGAGAAAAACTGTTTTTT,CASSIRQGRGEKLFF
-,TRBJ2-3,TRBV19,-,TGTGCCAGTAGTGCGACAGGTTTTTCCAGCACAGATACGCAGTATTTT,CASSATGFSSTDTQYF
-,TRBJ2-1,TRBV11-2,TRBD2,TGTGCCAGCAGCGCGGGACTAGCCTCCTACAATGAGCAGTTCTTC,CASSAGLASYNEQFF
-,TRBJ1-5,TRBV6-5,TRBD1,TGTGCCAGCAGTGCCTCAGGGGGCGCGGTTCAGCCCCAGCATTTT,CASSASGGAVQPQHF
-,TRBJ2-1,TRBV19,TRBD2,TGTGCCAGTAGTATAGGCCTGGCGGGAGGGCATGAGCAGTTCTTC,CASSIGLAGGHEQFF
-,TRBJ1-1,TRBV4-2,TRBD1,TGTGCCAGCAGCCAGGGGGGACAGGGAACTGAAGCTTTCTTT,CASSQGGQGTEAFF
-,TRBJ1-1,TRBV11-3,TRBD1,TGTGCCAGCAGCCCCGACAGGGTCATGAACACTGAAGCTTTCTTT,CASSPDRVMNTEAFF
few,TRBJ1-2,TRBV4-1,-,TGCGCCAGCAGCCAAGAAGAAATCCTTAGCTATGGCTACACCTTC,CASSQEEILSYGYTF
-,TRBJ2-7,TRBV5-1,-,TGCGCCAGCAGCTTAACACAGTCCTACGAGCAGTACTTC,CASSLTQSYEQYF